These 32 T cell receptor beta chains came from one sample sequenced in a study of shared clonotypes between healthy human individuals. Only in-frame clones appear in the TCRdb table, and some are missing; sequencing was by immunoSEQ multiplex PCR. This sample has roughly 2.2 million clones; 85% to 95% occur once, and the top ten carry about 0.37%. Sequenced material: naive CD4+ T cells from PBMCs. The subset: CD45RA+ positively selected. The receptors here all came from a man aged 18 to 30 in good health. Some clones in this sample may be carry-over from other donors' samples.

The chain joins TRBV19 to TRBJ2-3, with 7 bases lining up with TRBD1. V trimming: 7 bases; J trimming: 0 bases; junction bases outside the gene matches: 4. The germline CDR1 and CDR2 sequences are LNHDA and SQIVND (reference sequence). CDR3 length equals 14 residues. CDR3 loop: CASNDRASTDTQYF. DNA for the CDR3: TGTGCCAGTAATGACAGGGCTAGCACAGATACGCAGTATTTT.

Here the CDR3 reads CASSEVREGLYEQYF. The CDR3 DNA reads as TGCGCCAGCAGTGAGGTACGGGAGGGCCTGTACGAGCAGTACTTC. This rearrangement joins TRBV10-2 to TRBJ2-7, with TRBD2 identical over 8 bases. CDR1 and CDR2 from the germline V gene are WSHSY and SAAADI. The CDR3 runs 15 residues. V lost 2 bases and J lost 4; bases outside the gene matches: 7.

J is TRBJ1-1 and V is TRBV19, with TRBD1 matching 9 bases. The CDR3 is made up of 15 amino acids. Germline CDR1 and CDR2: LNHDA and SQIVND (reference sequence). The J segment lost 1 base and the V segment lost 7 bases, leaving 7 bases of the junction unmatched. The CDR3 region is CASKTGGVGNTEAFF. CDR3 sequence (DNA): TGTGCCAGTAAAACAGGGGGCGTCGGGAACACTGAAGCTTTCTTT.

This chain joins TRBV28 and TRBJ2-2, with D possibly matching TRBD2 (7 bases). The V end lost 4 bases, the J end lost 2 bases, and 17 bases lay between the germline ends. Per the germline V gene, CDR1 is MDHEN and CDR2 is SYDVKM. The CDR3 runs 17 residues. CDR3 in DNA: TGTGCCAGCAGTTCCCCCCGGGGGGCGATCAACACCGGGGAGCTGTTTTTT. Its protein product is CASSSPRGAINTGELFF.

The V call is TRBV28, the J call TRBJ1-5; D gene unclear. Per germline, CDR1 MDHEN and CDR2 SYDVKM. V gave up 5 bases and J gave up 4 bases, with 15 bases separating them. This CDR3 has 15 residues. The CDR3, as DNA: TGTGCCAGCAGTGCCCCTAGCGGTCGGAATCAGCCCCAGCATTTT. It is translated as CASSAPSGRNQPQHF. Variable domain in full (rest from reference TRBV28 and TRBJ1-5): DVKVTQSSRYLVKRTGEKVFLECVQDMDHENMFWYRQDPGLGLRLIYFSYDVKMKEKGDIPEGYSVSREKKERFSLILESASTNQTSMYLCASSAPSGRNQPQHFGDGTRLSIL.

The chain has TRBV6-5 and TRBJ2-5; 7 bases agree with TRBD2. Germline values: CDR1 MNHEY, CDR2 SVGAGI. This CDR3 is 16 amino acids long. The J segment lost 7 bases and the V segment lost 0 bases, leaving 11 bases of the junction unmatched. The CDR3 loop reads CASSYSRLAASGTQYF. The CDR3 DNA reads TGTGCCAGCAGTTACTCCCGGCTAGCGGCCTCCGGGACCCAGTACTTC.

This rearrangement joins TRBV29-1 to TRBJ1-3, with 7 nucleotides matching TRBD1. V shed 7 bases and J 0 bases; nucleotides not matched to a gene: 6. The germline V gene encodes CDR1 SQVTM and CDR2 ANQGSEA. This CDR3 spans 14 amino acids. The CDR3 DNA reads as TGCAGCGAATCTTCAGGGGGCTCTGGAAACACCATATATTTT. Its protein is CSESSGGSGNTIYF.

The chain joins TRBV6-1 to TRBJ1-3; 7 bases agree with TRBD1. The V and J ends lost 6 bases and 2 bases, in that order; junction bases with no gene match: 4. The CDR3 sequence is 14 residues long. Per the germline V gene, CDR1 is MNHNS and CDR2 is SASEGT. CDR3 sequence: CASSVGTAGNTIYF. The CDR3 DNA follows: TGTGCCAGCAGCGTCGGGACAGCTGGAAACACCATATATTTT.

The chain joins TRBV2 to TRBJ2-1; the match to TRBD2 covers 9 bases. After removal of 6 bases from V and 7 bases from J, the junction contained 10 bases not matched to a gene. The CDR3 is 15 amino acids. Germline CDR1 reads SNHLY; CDR2 reads FYNNEI. The CDR3 nucleotides read TGTGCCAGCAGGTCCTTCTCTAGCGGGGCAAATGAGCAGTTCTTC. This translates into CASRSFSSGANEQFF.

The rearrangement links TRBV7-8 to TRBJ2-1; D might be TRBD1 or TRBD2, each matching 5 bases. The germline CDR1 and CDR2 sequences are SGHVS and FQNEAQ. V lost 5 bases and J 6 bases, leaving 11 bases between the germline ends. The CDR3 length is 13 residues. This chain's CDR3 is CASSRDDRNEQFF. The CDR3 region has the DNA TGTGCCAGCAGCCGGGACGACCGCAATGAGCAGTTCTTC.

The chain joins TRBV28 to TRBJ2-7, with TRBD1 matching 7 bases. V shed 1 base and J 3 bases; nucleotides not matched to a gene: 3. The CDR3 runs 14 residues. Germline CDR1 is MDHEN and CDR2 is SYDVKM. CDR3 DNA: TGTGCCAGCAGTTTATCAGGGGGAAACTACGAGCAGTACTTC. Translation: CASSLSGGNYEQYF.

V usage is TRBV4-1 and J usage is TRBJ1-2; D is ambiguous. This CDR3 comprises 12 residues. Germline V CDR1 and CDR2: MGHRA, YSYEKL. V was cut by 3 bases and J by 8 bases, with 10 bases left in between. This chain's CDR3 is CASSHVFGGYTF. The CDR3 region has the DNA TGCGCCAGCAGCCACGTCTTCGGGGGCTACACCTTC.

This sequence joins TRBV5-1 and TRBJ2-3; D remains unclear. Germline values: CDR1 SGHRS, CDR2 YFSETQ. The CDR3 length is 14 residues. Between the trimmed V and J ends, which lost 1 base and 4 bases, there was a span of 10 bases. CDR3 coding DNA: TGCGCCAGCAGCTTGTCAGGAGTGGCAGATACGCAGTATTTT. As protein: CASSLSGVADTQYF.

V and J are TRBV27 and TRBJ2-2; D is perhaps TRBD2 (6 bases). Germline CDR1 is MNHEY and CDR2 is SMNVEV (reference sequence). The CDR3 runs to 14 residues. Trimming stripped 5 bases from V and 7 bases from J, with 14 bases between. Here the CDR3 DNA reads TGTGCCAGCAGTCCGCCTTGGAGGGTCGGGGAGCTGTTTTTT. Residues: CASSPPWRVGELFF.

V gene TRBV4-3 combines with J gene TRBJ2-6; 14 positions agree with TRBD2. In germline, CDR1 is LGHNA, CDR2 YSLEER. This CDR3 spans 19 amino acids. V shed 4 bases and J 2 bases; nucleotides not matched to a gene: 7. As DNA, the CDR3 is TGCGCCAGCAGCCGACACGGGACTAGCGGGAGACCTGGGGCCAACGTCCTGACTTTC. Its protein product is CASSRHGTSGRPGANVLTF.

The V call is TRBV4-2, the J call TRBJ1-5; the D gene is possibly TRBD1 (6 bases). The V gene's germline CDR1 is LGHNA and CDR2 YNFKEQ. The V and J ends lost 4 bases and 4 bases respectively, with 14 bases between them. The CDR3 runs 15 residues. The CDR3 sequence is CASSLEGGRNQPQHF. CDR3 DNA sequence: TGTGCCAGCAGCCTCGAGGGGGGGCGGAATCAGCCCCAGCATTTT.

The chain carries TRBV19 and TRBJ1-4, with D maybe TRBD1 (6 bases). V gave up 1 base and J gave up 0 bases, with 12 bases separating them. Per germline, CDR1 LNHDA and CDR2 SQIVND (reference sequence). The CDR3 loop spans 17 amino acids. CDR3 in amino acids: CASSIAGYRATNEKLFF. In nucleotides, the CDR3 is TGTGCCAGTAGTATAGCTGGATACAGGGCAACTAATGAAAAACTGTTTTTT.

To note about this clone: The sample carries other DNA sequences with the same CDR3. The chain uses TRBV6-6 and TRBJ1-1; D call uncertain. The CDR3 contains 13 residues. CDR1 is MNHNY and CDR2 is SVGAGI in the germline V gene (reference sequence). V lost 2 bases and J 0 bases, leaving 4 bases between the germline ends. In DNA form, the CDR3 reads TGTGCCAGCAGTTACGGGATGAACACTGAAGCTTTCTTT. Its translation: CASSYGMNTEAFF.

V and J are TRBV21-1 and TRBJ2-7; the tabulated D call, TRBD2, remains unverified against the DNA. TRBV21-1 is noted as a pseudogene. The length of the CDR3 is 14 residues. This CDR3 reads CASSKGGSGMEQYF. The CDR3 coding sequence is TGTGCCAGCAGCAAAGGGGGTAGCGGGATGGAGCAGTACTTC.

V gene TRBV15 combines with J gene TRBJ1-4; possible D gene TRBD1, 5 bases. The V gene's germline CDR1 is LNHNV and CDR2 YYDKDF (reference sequence). Trimming removed 0 bases at V and 1 base at J, with 9 bases between. This CDR3 is built from 16 residues. Written as DNA, the CDR3 is TGTGCCACCAGCAGAGAGGGGACGAGAACTAATGAAAAACTGTTTTTT. Its protein product is CATSREGTRTNEKLFF.

The chain carries TRBV7-3 and TRBJ2-7, with 8 bases lining up with TRBD2. There are 14 residues in the CDR3. Germline CDR1 SGHTA, CDR2 FQGTGA. With V trimmed by 1 base and J by 6 bases, 5 bases remained unmatched. CDR3 region: CASSLIGLAGEQYF. CDR3 in DNA: TGTGCCAGCAGCTTAATCGGCCTAGCGGGCGAGCAGTACTTC.

This rearrangement joins TRBV6-1 to TRBJ2-5; the match to TRBD2 covers 12 bases. Germline trimming cut 5 bases from V and 4 bases from J; bases unmatched to any gene: 2. The CDR3 has 14 amino acids. Germline V gene lookup returns CDR1 MNHNS and CDR2 SASEGT. The CDR3 here is CASSSGLAGETQYF. Written as DNA, the CDR3 is TGTGCCAGCAGTTCGGGACTAGCGGGAGAGACCCAGTACTTC.

As for this clone: At the DNA level, this CDR3 is encoded by other sequences in the same sample as well. CDR3 coding DNA: TGCGCCAGCAGCTTGGCAGCGGGAGGTGACACCGGGGAGCTGTTTTTT. It is translated as CASSLAAGGDTGELFF. This chain uses TRBV5-1 with TRBJ2-2; TRBD2 matches at 9 bases. Trimming at V came to 0 bases and at J to 3 bases, leaving 3 bases not matched to a gene. Per germline, CDR1 SGHRS and CDR2 YFSETQ. The CDR3 runs 16 residues. The variable domain in full, completed from reference TRBV5-1 and TRBJ2-2, reads KAGVTQTPRYLIKTRGQQVTLSCSPISGHRSVSWYQQTPGQGLQFLFEYFSETQRNKGNFPGRFSGRQFSNSRSEMNVSTLELGDSALYLCASSLAAGGDTGELFFGEGSRLTVL.

The table lists this clone with a few counts. The rearrangement uses TRBV5-1 and TRBJ1-2; D remains ambiguous. V was trimmed by 0 bases and J by 6 bases, leaving 6 bases between them. The CDR3 length is 12 residues. CDR1 SGHRS and CDR2 YFSETQ come from the germline V gene. The CDR3 nucleotides are TGCGCCAGCAGCTTGGGAGAAAATGGCTACACCTTC. Translating gives CASSLGENGYTF.

The CDR3 is CASSLRRDTISYNEQFF. The CDR3 bases are TGTGCCAGCAGTCTAAGAAGGGACACCATCTCCTACAATGAGCAGTTCTTC. The chain employs TRBV28 and TRBJ2-1; weak D call: TRBD1 (6 bases). Germline CDR1 and CDR2: MDHEN and SYDVKM. CDR3 length: 17 residues. With 5 bases removed from V and 0 bases from J, the gap between germline ends came to 17 bases.

The gene calls are TRBV2 and TRBJ1-2; a weak D match, TRBD1 (5 bases). The CDR3 runs 16 residues. Trimming pared 6 bases from V and 0 bases from J, leaving 17 bases between. The germline V gene encodes CDR1 SNHLY and CDR2 FYNNEI. CDR3 bases: TGTGCCAGCAGGACAGACCAATCCCGGGCTAACTATGGCTACACCTTC. Encoded protein: CASRTDQSRANYGYTF.

V gene TRBV7-7 combines with J gene TRBJ2-5, with 9 bases lining up with TRBD2. Germline-derived CDR1 and CDR2 are SSHAT and FNYEAQ (reference sequence). V was clipped by 5 bases and J by 2 bases; unmatched bases: 6. The CDR3 runs 15 residues. The CDR3 coding sequence is TGTGCCAGCAGCCCCGGACTAGCGAGACAAGAGACCCAGTACTTC. Protein: CASSPGLARQETQYF.

The rearrangement uses TRBV5-4 and TRBJ1-4, with a tentative D call TRBD1 (5 bases). CDR3 length equals 15 residues. CDR1 and CDR2 (germline): SGHNT, YYREEE (reference sequence). The V and J ends lost 4 bases and 0 bases respectively, with 10 bases between them. The CDR3 DNA follows: TGTGCCAGCAGCAGGGACGGGGCAACTAATGAAAAACTGTTTTTT. Amino acids: CASSRDGATNEKLFF. The variable domain in full, completed from reference TRBV5-4 and TRBJ1-4, reads ETGVTQSPTHLIKTRGQQVTLRCSSQSGHNTVSWYQQALGQGPQFIFQYYREEENGRGNFPPRFSGLQFPNYSSELNVNALELDDSALYLCASSRDGATNEKLFFGSGTQLSVL.

The CDR3 sequence is CAWVPRVDGYTF. CDR3 bases: TGTGCCTGGGTACCGAGAGTCGATGGCTACACCTTC. The chain has TRBV30 and TRBJ1-2; D gene ambiguous. The CDR3 length is 12 residues. The germline gives CDR1 GTSNPN, CDR2 SVGIG (reference sequence). The ends were cut back, 5 bases at V and 6 bases at J, with 13 bases in the middle.

This chain links TRBV5-8 with TRBJ1-2; no definite D call. The CDR3 runs 14 residues. V lost 6 bases and J lost 5, with 17 bases in between. The germline CDR1 and CDR2 sequences are SGHTS and YDEGEE. The CDR3 reads CASTFRSEGYGYTF. The CDR3 region has the DNA TGTGCCAGCACCTTCAGATCAGAAGGATATGGCTACACCTTC.

The J gene is TRBJ2-3, the V gene TRBV4-3; a possible D gene is TRBD2 (6 bases). This CDR3 spans 17 amino acids. Germline V gene data show CDR1 as LGHNA and CDR2 as YSLEER. Trimming cost V 4 bases and J 2 bases, with 19 bases left between them. For the CDR3, the DNA is TGCGCCAGCAGCCGCCGGGAGATTCCGGGATTCACAGATACGCAGTATTTT. Protein: CASSRREIPGFTDTQYF.

This clone was counted once. This chain uses TRBV7-6 with TRBJ2-1, with TRBD2 matching over 7 bases. Germline V gene data show CDR1 as SGHVS and CDR2 as FNYEAQ. Trimming removed 4 bases from V and 4 bases from J; junction bases left unmatched: 10. The CDR3 consists of 16 residues. This CDR3 reads CASSWIGTNGYNEQFF. The CDR3 DNA sequence: TGTGCCAGCAGCTGGATCGGGACTAACGGATACAATGAGCAGTTCTTC.